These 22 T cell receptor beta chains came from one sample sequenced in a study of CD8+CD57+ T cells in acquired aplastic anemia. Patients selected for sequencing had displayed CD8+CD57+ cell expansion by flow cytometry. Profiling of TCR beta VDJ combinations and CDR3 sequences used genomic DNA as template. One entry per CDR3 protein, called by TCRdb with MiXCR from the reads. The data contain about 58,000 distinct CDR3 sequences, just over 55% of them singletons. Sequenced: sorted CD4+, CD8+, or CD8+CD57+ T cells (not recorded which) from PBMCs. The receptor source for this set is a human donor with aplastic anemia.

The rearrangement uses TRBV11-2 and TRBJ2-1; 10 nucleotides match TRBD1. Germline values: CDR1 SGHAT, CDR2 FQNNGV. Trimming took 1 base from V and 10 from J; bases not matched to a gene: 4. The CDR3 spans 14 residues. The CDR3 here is CASSLGTGGSEQFF. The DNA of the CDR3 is TGTGCCAGCAGCTTAGGGACAGGGGGGAGCGAGCAGTTCTTC.

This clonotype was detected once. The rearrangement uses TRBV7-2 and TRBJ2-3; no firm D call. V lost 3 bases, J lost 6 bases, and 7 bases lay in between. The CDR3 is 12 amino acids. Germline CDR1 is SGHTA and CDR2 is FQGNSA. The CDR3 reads CASSFSKDTQYF. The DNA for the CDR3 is TGTGCCAGCAGCTTCTCGAAGGATACGCAGTATTTT.

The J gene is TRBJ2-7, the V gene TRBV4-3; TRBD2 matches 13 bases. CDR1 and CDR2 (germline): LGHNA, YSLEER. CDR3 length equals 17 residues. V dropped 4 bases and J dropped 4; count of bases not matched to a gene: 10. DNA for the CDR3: TGCGCCAGCAGCCTTCGACTAGCGGGGGGCCCCCTGTACGAGCAGTACTTC. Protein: CASSLRLAGGPLYEQYF.

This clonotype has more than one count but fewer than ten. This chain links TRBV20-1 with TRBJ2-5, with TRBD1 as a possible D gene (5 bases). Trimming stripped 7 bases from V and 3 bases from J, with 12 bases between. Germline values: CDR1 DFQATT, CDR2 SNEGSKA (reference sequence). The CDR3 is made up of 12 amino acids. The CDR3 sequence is CSVTGREETQYF. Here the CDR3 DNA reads TGCAGTGTCACAGGCCGCGAAGAGACCCAGTACTTC.

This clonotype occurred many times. Here the CDR3 DNA reads TGTGCCAGCAGCCCCGGACAGGGGGACGGCTACACCTTC. This translates into CASSPGQGDGYTF. The J gene is TRBJ1-2, the V gene TRBV5-6, with 10 bases matching TRBD1. With 4 bases clipped from V and 8 bases from J, the junction kept 5 bases outside the gene matches. The germline V gene encodes CDR1 SGHDT and CDR2 YYEEEE. CDR3 size: 13 residues.

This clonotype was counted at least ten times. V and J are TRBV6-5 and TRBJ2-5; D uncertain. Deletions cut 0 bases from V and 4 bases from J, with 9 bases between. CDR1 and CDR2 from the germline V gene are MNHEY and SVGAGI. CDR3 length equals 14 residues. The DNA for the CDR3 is TGTGCCAGCAGTTACTCTGGGGTTGGAGAGACCCAGTACTTC. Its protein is CASSYSGVGETQYF.

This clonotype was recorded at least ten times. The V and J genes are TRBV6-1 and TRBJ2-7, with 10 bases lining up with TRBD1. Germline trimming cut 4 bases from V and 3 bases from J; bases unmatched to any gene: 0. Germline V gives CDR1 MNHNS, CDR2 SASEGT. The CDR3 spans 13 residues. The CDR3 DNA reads TGTGCCAGCAGTGGGGACAGGGGCTACGAGCAGTACGTC. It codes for CASSGDRGYEQYV.

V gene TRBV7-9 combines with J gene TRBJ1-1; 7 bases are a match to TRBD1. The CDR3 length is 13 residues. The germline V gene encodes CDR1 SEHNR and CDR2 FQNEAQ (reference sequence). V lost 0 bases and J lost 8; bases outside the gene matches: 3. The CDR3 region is CASSLAGTVEAFF. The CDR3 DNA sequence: TGTGCCAGCAGCTTAGCCGGGACAGTCGAAGCTTTCTTT.

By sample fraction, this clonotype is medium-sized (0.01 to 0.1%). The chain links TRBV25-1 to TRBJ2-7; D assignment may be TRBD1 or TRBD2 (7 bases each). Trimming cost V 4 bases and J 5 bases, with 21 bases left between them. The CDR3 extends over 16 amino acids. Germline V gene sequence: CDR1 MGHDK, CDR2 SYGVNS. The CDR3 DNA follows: TGTGCCAGCAGTGGGGGGGGCAGGGGGATCAAAAACGAGCAGTACTTC. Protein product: CASSGGGRGIKNEQYF.

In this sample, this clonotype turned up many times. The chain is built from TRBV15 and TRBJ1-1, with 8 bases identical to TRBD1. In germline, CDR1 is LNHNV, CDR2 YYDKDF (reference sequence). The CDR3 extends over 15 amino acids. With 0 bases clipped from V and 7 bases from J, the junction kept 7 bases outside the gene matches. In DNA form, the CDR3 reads TGTGCCACCAGCAGAGAAGTGCAGGGGGCGGTTGAAGCTTTCTTT. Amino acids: CATSREVQGAVEAFF.

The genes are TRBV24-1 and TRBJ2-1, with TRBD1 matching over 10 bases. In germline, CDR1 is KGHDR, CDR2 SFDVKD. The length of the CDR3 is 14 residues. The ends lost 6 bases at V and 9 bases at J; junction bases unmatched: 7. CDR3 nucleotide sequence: TGTGCCACCAGTTTGACAGGGGGCAGGGGTGAGCAGTTCTTC. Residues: CATSLTGGRGEQFF.

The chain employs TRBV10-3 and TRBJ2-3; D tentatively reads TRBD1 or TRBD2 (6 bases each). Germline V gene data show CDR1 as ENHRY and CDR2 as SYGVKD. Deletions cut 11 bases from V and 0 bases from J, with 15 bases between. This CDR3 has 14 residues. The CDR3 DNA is TGTGCCGTCCAAGGGGGGATGAGCACAGATACGCAGTATTTT. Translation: CAVQGGMSTDTQYF.

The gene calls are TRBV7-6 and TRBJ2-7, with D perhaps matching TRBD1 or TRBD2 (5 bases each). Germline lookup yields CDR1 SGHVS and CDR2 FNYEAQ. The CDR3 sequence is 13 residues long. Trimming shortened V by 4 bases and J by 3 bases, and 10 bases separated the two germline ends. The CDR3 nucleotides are TGTGCCAGCAGCTGGGACGGGGACTACGAGCAGTACTTC. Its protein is CASSWDGDYEQYF.

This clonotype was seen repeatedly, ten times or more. CDR3 loop: CAISESRGAGANVLTF. CDR3 in DNA: TGTGCCATCAGTGAGTCGAGGGGGGCTGGGGCCAACGTCCTGACTTTC. The chain employs TRBV10-3 and TRBJ2-6; perhaps D is TRBD1 or TRBD2 (6 bases each). Trimming cost V 0 bases and J 2 bases, with 8 bases left between them. The CDR3 totals 16 residues. Germline V gives CDR1 ENHRY, CDR2 SYGVKD.

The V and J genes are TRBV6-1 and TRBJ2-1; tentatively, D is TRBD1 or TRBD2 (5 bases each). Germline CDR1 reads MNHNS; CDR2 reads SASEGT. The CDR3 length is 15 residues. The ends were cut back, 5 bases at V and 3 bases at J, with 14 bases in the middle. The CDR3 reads CASSLGTEGYNEQFF. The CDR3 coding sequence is TGTGCCAGCAGTCTTGGGACGGAAGGCTACAATGAGCAGTTCTTC.

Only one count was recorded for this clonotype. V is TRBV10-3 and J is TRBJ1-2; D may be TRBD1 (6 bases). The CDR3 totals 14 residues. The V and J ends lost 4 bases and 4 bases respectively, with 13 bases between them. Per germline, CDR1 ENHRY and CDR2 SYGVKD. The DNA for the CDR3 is TGTGCCATCAGTGCGGGCAGGGGCGGCTATGGCTACACCTTC. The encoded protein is CAISAGRGGYGYTF.

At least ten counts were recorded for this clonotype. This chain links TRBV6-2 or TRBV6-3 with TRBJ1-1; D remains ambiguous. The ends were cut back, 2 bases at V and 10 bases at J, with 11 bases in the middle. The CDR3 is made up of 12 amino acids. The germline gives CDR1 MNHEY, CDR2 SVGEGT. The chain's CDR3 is CASSYVGLLAFF. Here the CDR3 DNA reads TGTGCCAGCAGTTACGTAGGACTGCTAGCTTTCTTT.

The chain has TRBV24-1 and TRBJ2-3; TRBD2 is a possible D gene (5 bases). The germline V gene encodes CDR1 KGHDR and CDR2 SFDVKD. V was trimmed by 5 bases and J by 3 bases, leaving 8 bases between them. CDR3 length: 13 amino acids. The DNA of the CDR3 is TGTGCCACCAGTGCGTCGGGGACAGATACGCAGTATTTT. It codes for CATSASGTDTQYF.

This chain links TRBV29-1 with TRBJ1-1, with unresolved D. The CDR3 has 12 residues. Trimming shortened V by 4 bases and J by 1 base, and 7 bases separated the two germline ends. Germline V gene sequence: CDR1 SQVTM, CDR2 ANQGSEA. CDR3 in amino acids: CSVAPGNTEAFF. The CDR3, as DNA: TGCAGCGTTGCCCCTGGGAACACTGAAGCTTTCTTT.

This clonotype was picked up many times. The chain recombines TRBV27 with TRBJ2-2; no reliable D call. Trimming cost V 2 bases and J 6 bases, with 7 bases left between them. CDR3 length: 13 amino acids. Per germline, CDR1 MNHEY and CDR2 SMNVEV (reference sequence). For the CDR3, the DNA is TGTGCCAGCAGTTTAAAAAGAGCCGGGGAGCTGTTTTTT. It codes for CASSLKRAGELFF.

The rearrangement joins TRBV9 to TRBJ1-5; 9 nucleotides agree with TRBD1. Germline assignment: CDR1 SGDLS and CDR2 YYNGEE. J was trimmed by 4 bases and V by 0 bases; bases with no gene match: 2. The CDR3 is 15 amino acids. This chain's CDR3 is CASSVGGTGNQPQHF. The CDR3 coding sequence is TGTGCCAGCAGCGTAGGCGGGACAGGGAATCAGCCCCAGCATTTT. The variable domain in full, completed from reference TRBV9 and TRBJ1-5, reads DSGVTQTPKHLITATGQRVTLRCSPRSGDLSVYWYQQSLDQGLQFLIQYYNGEERAKGNILERFSAQQFPDLHSELNLSSLELGDSALYFCASSVGGTGNQPQHFGDGTRLSIL.

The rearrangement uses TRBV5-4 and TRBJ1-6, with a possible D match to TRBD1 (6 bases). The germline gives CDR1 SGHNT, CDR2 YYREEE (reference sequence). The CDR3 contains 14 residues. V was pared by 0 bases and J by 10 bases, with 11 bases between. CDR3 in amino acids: CASSLDGGRSPLHF. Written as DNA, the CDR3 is TGTGCCAGCAGCTTGGACGGGGGGCGATCACCCCTCCACTTT.